This is a list of T cell receptor beta chains from one sample in a study of T cell repertoires in ileal Crohn's disease. Here immunoSEQ multiplex PCR was the method, and the copy in TCRdb shows in-frame clones only, minus some. The sample shows some 12,000 clones, more than 75% of them seen only once. Input material: ileal tissue. Receptors were obtained from an adult with Crohn's disease. Both conserved end residues are part of each CDR3. The order of the fields is D gene, V gene, clone size, J gene, CDR3 DNA, CDR3 protein. D genes are given only for firm matches. Only part of the rows carry a size: once, few, many, or a class if the clone is expanded.

D gene: -; V gene: TRBV23-1; clone size: -; J gene: TRBJ1-1; CDR3 DNA: TGCGCCAGCAGTCACCTCTCGGCGGCGAACACTGAAGCTTTCTTT; CDR3 protein: CASSHLSAANTEAFF
D gene: TRBD2; V gene: TRBV5-1; clone size: -; J gene: TRBJ2-7; CDR3 DNA: TGCGCCAGCAGCCTAGCGGGGGGCTCCTACGAGCAGTACTTC; CDR3 protein: CASSLAGGSYEQYF
D gene: TRBD2; V gene: TRBV9; clone size: -; J gene: TRBJ2-5; CDR3 DNA: TGTGCCAGCAGGTCCGGGACTAGCGGGGGGGCCAAAGAGACCCAGTACTTC; CDR3 protein: CASRSGTSGGAKETQYF
D gene: -; V gene: TRBV27; clone size: few; J gene: TRBJ2-1; CDR3 DNA: TGTGCCAGCAGTTTGTCCCATCCCTCCTACAATGAGCAGTTCTTC; CDR3 protein: CASSLSHPSYNEQFF
D gene: -; V gene: TRBV6-1; clone size: -; J gene: TRBJ1-5; CDR3 DNA: TGTGCCAGCAGACAGATCTATAGCAATCAGCCCCAGCATTTT; CDR3 protein: CASRQIYSNQPQHF
D gene: -; V gene: TRBV28; clone size: -; J gene: TRBJ2-7; CDR3 DNA: TGTGCTACCGGGACATTTGGAGTTTACGAGCAGTACTTC; CDR3 protein: CATGTFGVYEQYF
D gene: -; V gene: TRBV13; clone size: -; J gene: TRBJ1-2; CDR3 DNA: TGTGCCAGCAGCCCCCGGGGAGGGGAGTATGGCTACACCTTC; CDR3 protein: CASSPRGGEYGYTF
D gene: TRBD1; V gene: TRBV4-3; clone size: -; J gene: TRBJ2-7; CDR3 DNA: TGCGCCAGCAGCCAAGCTGGGTCCGGGACAGCCCCCTACGAGCAGTACTTC; CDR3 protein: CASSQAGSGTAPYEQYF
D gene: -; V gene: TRBV5-1; clone size: -; J gene: TRBJ2-3; CDR3 DNA: TGCGCCAGCAGCCTACAGATTGCAGATACGCAGTATTTT; CDR3 protein: CASSLQIADTQYF
D gene: TRBD1; V gene: TRBV6-5; clone size: once; J gene: TRBJ2-7; CDR3 DNA: TGTGCCAGCAGTTACTGGCGGGACAGGGGGGGGTACGAGCAGTACTTC; CDR3 protein: CASSYWRDRGGYEQYF
D gene: TRBD1; V gene: TRBV11-3; clone size: once; J gene: TRBJ2-7; CDR3 DNA: TGTGCCAGCAGCAAATCGGGACAGGGGTATTACGAGCAGTACTTC; CDR3 protein: CASSKSGQGYYEQYF
D gene: -; V gene: TRBV5-6; clone size: -; J gene: TRBJ2-3; CDR3 DNA: TGTGCCAGCGTTGAGGGGGGGGGCGCGAGGGCCGATACGCAGTATTTT; CDR3 protein: CASVEGGGARADTQYF
D gene: TRBD1; V gene: TRBV30; clone size: -; J gene: TRBJ2-2; CDR3 DNA: TGTGCCTGGATGCAAGAGACAGGGAAGCACCACCGGGGAGCTGTTTTT; CDR3 protein: CAWMQETGKHHRGAVF
D gene: TRBD1; V gene: TRBV7-2; clone size: once; J gene: TRBJ1-1; CDR3 DNA: TGTGCCAGCAGCTTACGCAGGGGGCGGACTGAAGCTTTCTTT; CDR3 protein: CASSLRRGRTEAFF
D gene: -; V gene: TRBV7-3; clone size: -; J gene: TRBJ1-2; CDR3 DNA: TGTGCCAGCAGCCCGACCCGAGACAGCCAGAACTATGGCTACACCTTC; CDR3 protein: CASSPTRDSQNYGYTF
D gene: -; V gene: TRBV7-9; clone size: -; J gene: TRBJ1-2; CDR3 DNA: TGTGCCAGCGGTATAGGGGCTAACTATGGCTACACCTTC; CDR3 protein: CASGIGANYGYTF
D gene: -; V gene: TRBV9; clone size: -; J gene: TRBJ2-7; CDR3 DNA: TGTGCCAGCAGCGTAGGGGGCAGTGCCTACGAGCAGTACTTC; CDR3 protein: CASSVGGSAYEQYF
D gene: TRBD2; V gene: TRBV6-1; clone size: -; J gene: TRBJ2-1; CDR3 DNA: TGTGCCAGCAGTCCCTTAGCGGGGGAGGACAATGAGCAGTTCTTC; CDR3 protein: CASSPLAGEDNEQFF
D gene: -; V gene: TRBV5-6; clone size: few; J gene: TRBJ1-3; CDR3 DNA: TGTGCCAGCACTCTAAAGCCCGGGGCTGGAAACACCATATATTTT; CDR3 protein: CASTLKPGAGNTIYF
D gene: -; V gene: TRBV9; clone size: few; J gene: TRBJ2-7; CDR3 DNA: TGTGCCAGCAGCGTAGATCGGGTTAGCCACGAGCAGTACTTC; CDR3 protein: CASSVDRVSHEQYF
D gene: -; V gene: TRBV6-4; clone size: -; J gene: TRBJ1-1; CDR3 DNA: TGTGCCAGCAGTGCATCCGGGAACACTGAAGCTTTCTTT; CDR3 protein: CASSASGNTEAFF
D gene: -; V gene: TRBV27; clone size: -; J gene: TRBJ1-5; CDR3 DNA: TGTGCCAGCAGTTTATCCAGGGGAAGCAATCAGCCCCAGCATTTT; CDR3 protein: CASSLSRGSNQPQHF
D gene: -; V gene: TRBV4-1; clone size: -; J gene: TRBJ1-2; CDR3 DNA: TGCGCCAGCAGCCAAGATTGGGCAGGGGAAGGCTACACCTTC; CDR3 protein: CASSQDWAGEGYTF
D gene: TRBD1; V gene: TRBV5-1; clone size: -; J gene: TRBJ2-1; CDR3 DNA: TGCGCCAGCAGCTATGGGGACAGACAGTTCTTC; CDR3 protein: CASSYGDRQFF
D gene: -; V gene: TRBV7-3; clone size: once; J gene: TRBJ2-5; CDR3 DNA: TGTGCCAGCAGTCCAGGGGAATCAGAGACCCAGTACTTC; CDR3 protein: CASSPGESETQYF